These 27 T cell receptor beta chains were sequenced from one sample in a study of OX40 agonist ivuxolimab in advanced cancers. This table comes from immunoSEQ multiplex PCR, and its TCRdb copy is limited to in-frame clones, with some not included. The repertoire holds 70,000 to 95,000 clones, with roughly 88% as singletons. Sequenced here: CD4+ or CD8+ T cells sorted from blood, sampled in a trial of the OX40 agonist ivuxolimab. The receptors come from an adult with an advanced solid tumor such as melanoma, head and neck, liver or kidney cancer.

The chain links TRBV5-8 to TRBJ2-2; 8 bases fit TRBD1. CDR3 size: 15 residues. Losses at the gene ends were 4 bases for V and 4 bases for J; bases not matched to a gene: 6. CDR1 is SGHTS and CDR2 is YDEGEE in the germline V gene. CDR3 DNA: TGTGCCAGCAGCCGGACAGGGACGAGCACCGGGGAGCTGTTTTTT. It translates to CASSRTGTSTGELFF.

This rearrangement joins TRBV19 to TRBJ1-2; D may be TRBD1 (6 bases). Per germline, CDR1 LNHDA and CDR2 SQIVND (reference sequence). Deletions cut 3 bases from V and 4 bases from J, with 15 bases between. The CDR3 is 15 amino acids. The CDR3 loop is CASSIGLGQPYGYTF. As DNA, the CDR3 is TGTGCCAGTAGTATCGGCTTAGGACAGCCCTATGGCTACACCTTC.

This clone showed up just a few times. This sequence joins TRBV5-8 and TRBJ2-1, with TRBD2 identical over 7 bases. CDR3 length equals 16 residues. J gave up 0 bases and V 2 bases, and 5 bases lay outside the gene matches. The germline V gene encodes CDR1 SGHTS and CDR2 YDEGEE. CDR3 coding DNA: TGTGCCAGCAGCTTTTTTGGCGGGAGCTCCTACAATGAGCAGTTCTTC. Its translation is CASSFFGGSSYNEQFF.

This clone showed up just once. This sequence joins TRBV2 and TRBJ2-5, with a weak D call TRBD2 (6 bases). Trimming cost V 6 bases and J 5 bases, with 13 bases left between them. Germline V gene data show CDR1 as SNHLY and CDR2 as FYNNEI. This CDR3 has 13 residues. For the CDR3, the DNA is TGTGCCAGCAGAAAAGGGGCGGGGGAGACCCAGTACTTC. Translating gives CASRKGAGETQYF.

The chain couples TRBV6-5 to TRBJ1-6; 7 positions agree with TRBD1. Unmatched junction bases numbered 5, after V lost 7 bases and J lost 2 bases. The CDR3 totals 15 residues. Germline CDR1 and CDR2: MNHEY and SVGAGI. As DNA, the CDR3 is TGTGCCAGCACCCCCGGGACAGCCTATAATTCACCCCTCCACTTT. The encoded protein is CASTPGTAYNSPLHF.

J is TRBJ2-1 and V is TRBV11-2; TRBD1 matches 10 bases. The CDR3 loop spans 14 amino acids. V was clipped by 5 bases and J by 7 bases; unmatched bases: 5. Germline CDR1 reads SGHAT; CDR2 reads FQNNGV. This chain's CDR3 is CASSPPGQGNEQFF. CDR3 nucleotides: TGTGCCAGCAGCCCTCCGGGACAGGGGAATGAGCAGTTCTTC.

This sequence joins TRBV10-3 and TRBJ2-3; 15 bases match TRBD2. Germline lookup yields CDR1 ENHRY and CDR2 SYGVKD. With 4 bases clipped from V and 2 bases from J, the junction kept 1 base outside the gene matches. The CDR3 is 16 amino acids. The CDR3 DNA follows: TGTGCCATCAGTGGGACTAGCGGGAGGGACACAGATACGCAGTATTTT. Translation gives CAISGTSGRDTDTQYF.

This clone was recorded only once. This chain links TRBV7-9 with TRBJ2-2; 11 bases match TRBD1. V gave up 6 bases and J gave up 8 bases; unmatched junction bases: 8. CDR1 is SEHNR and CDR2 is FQNEAQ in the germline V gene (reference sequence). The CDR3 covers 15 residues. The CDR3 region has the DNA TGTGCCAGCAGACTTGGACAGGGGGCGGCGGGGGAGCTGTTTTTT. Its protein product is CASRLGQGAAGELFF.

The rearrangement joins TRBV7-3 to TRBJ2-7, with D possibly matching TRBD2 (6 bases). CDR1 and CDR2 (germline): SGHTA, FQGTGA. This CDR3 has 16 residues. The V end was cut by 2 bases, the J end by 0 bases, with 14 bases between. The CDR3 bases are TGTGCCAGCAGCTTACGTGGGACTCCTAGCTCCTACGAGCAGTACTTC. This encodes CASSLRGTPSSYEQYF.

The chain links TRBV2 to TRBJ2-2; D unclear. This CDR3 has 13 residues. Germline lookup yields CDR1 SNHLY and CDR2 FYNNEI. Trimming stripped 3 bases from V and 5 bases from J, with 7 bases between. The CDR3 DNA reads TGTGCCAGCAGTGACGAATATACCGGGGAGCTGTTTTTT. This translates into CASSDEYTGELFF.

J is TRBJ2-7 and V is TRBV7-2; D remains ambiguous. Per germline, CDR1 SGHTA and CDR2 FQGNSA. The CDR3 has 14 amino acids. V was shortened by 0 bases and J by 3 bases, with 9 bases between the two germline ends. CDR3 residues: CASSLALGDYEQYF. The CDR3 coding sequence is TGTGCCAGCAGCTTAGCGCTAGGAGACTACGAGCAGTACTTC.

On this clone: At one boundary the junction diverges from the germline segment, which might be a read error. The V and J genes are TRBV7-7 and TRBJ2-5; weak D call: TRBD1 (7 bases). CDR3 length equals 14 residues. CDR1 is SSHAT and CDR2 is FNYEAQ in the germline V gene (reference sequence). CDR3 coding DNA: TGTGCTAGCAGCCCCCAACAGGGGAGGGAGACCCAGTACTTC. It specifies CASSPQQGRETQYF.

For the CDR3, the DNA is TGTGCCAGCAGCTTAGGGCGGGACTCCTACGAGCAGTACTTC. It yields the protein CASSLGRDSYEQYF. This chain links TRBV7-2 with TRBJ2-7; a weak D match, TRBD2 (6 bases). Germline V CDR1 and CDR2: SGHTA, FQGNSA. V was shortened by 1 base and J by 0 bases, with 7 bases between the two germline ends. The CDR3 spans 14 residues.

The genes are TRBV6-1 and TRBJ1-1; tentative D call: TRBD1 (6 bases). This CDR3 region has 16 residues. Germline CDR1 reads MNHNS; CDR2 reads SASEGT. Deletions cut 1 base from V and 4 bases from J, with 16 bases between. The CDR3, as DNA: TGTGCCAGCAGTGAAGGTCCCAGGGGCGGTTCCACTGAAGCTTTCTTT. Protein sequence: CASSEGPRGGSTEAFF.

This chain connects TRBV2 to TRBJ2-1, with 7 bases lining up with TRBD2. The CDR3 runs 14 residues. Germline CDR1 is SNHLY and CDR2 is FYNNEI. V was clipped by 2 bases and J by 9 bases; unmatched bases: 7. The CDR3 nucleotides are TGTGCCAGCAGTGAAAGGCTTCCGGGGGGTGAGCAGTTCTTC. Translating it yields CASSERLPGGEQFF.

This chain uses TRBV7-2 with TRBJ2-5; no definite D call. Germline values: CDR1 SGHTA, CDR2 FQGNSA. Trimming removed 5 bases from V and 3 bases from J, with 4 bases in between. The CDR3 totals 11 residues. The CDR3 is CASSPKETQYF. Here the CDR3 DNA reads TGTGCCAGCAGCCCCAAAGAGACCCAGTACTTC.

The chain is built from TRBV4-2 and TRBJ2-3; D possibly corresponds to TRBD2 (6 bases). Trimming removed 0 bases from V and 0 bases from J, with 13 bases in between. CDR3 size: 17 residues. CDR1 and CDR2 from the germline V gene are LGHNA and YNFKEQ. This CDR3 is CASSQDLVAASTDTQYF. For the CDR3, the DNA is TGTGCCAGCAGCCAAGATCTGGTAGCGGCTAGCACAGATACGCAGTATTTT.

This chain uses TRBV5-1 with TRBJ2-3; no clear D. The V gene lost 4 bases and the J gene lost 3 bases, with 9 bases spanning the gap. The CDR3 runs 13 residues. Germline V gene lookup returns CDR1 SGHRS and CDR2 YFSETQ. In DNA, the CDR3 is TGCGCCAGCAGCCTGGGCCTTACAGATACGCAGTATTTT. This translates into CASSLGLTDTQYF.

V gene TRBV6-5 combines with J gene TRBJ1-5; maybe TRBD1 (5 bases). Germline-derived CDR1 and CDR2 are MNHEY and SVGAGI. CDR3 length equals 14 residues. Trimming removed 5 bases at V and 2 bases at J, with 10 bases between. CDR3 region: CASSPGGGNQPQHF. In nucleotides, the CDR3 is TGTGCCAGCAGTCCTGGGGGTGGCAATCAGCCCCAGCATTTT.

V gene TRBV12-5 combines with J gene TRBJ2-1; no firm D call. The CDR3 loop spans 13 amino acids. In germline, CDR1 is LGHNT, CDR2 FRNRAP. With 2 bases removed from V and 3 bases from J, the gap between germline ends came to 5 bases. The CDR3 DNA is TGTGCTAGTGGTTTGTCATACTACAATGAGCAGTTCTTC. Translation: CASGLSYYNEQFF. The whole variable domain, remainder taken from reference TRBV12-5 and TRBJ2-1, is DARVTQTPRHKVTEMGQEVTMRCQPILGHNTVFWYRQTMMQGLELLAYFRNRAPLDDSGMPKDRFSAEMPDATLATLKIQPSEPRDSAVYFCASGLSYYNEQFFGPGTRLTVL.

The DNA for the CDR3 is TGTGCCAGCAGCTTGAGGTTCCAGGGATGGGAGACCCAGTACTTC. It translates to CASSLRFQGWETQYF. V usage is TRBV5-8 and J usage is TRBJ2-5, with a possible D match to TRBD1 (5 bases). There are 15 residues in the CDR3. Germline V gene data show CDR1 as SGHTS and CDR2 as YDEGEE. The V end lost 1 base, the J end lost 5 bases, and 15 bases lay between the germline ends.

The chain is built from TRBV7-9 and TRBJ1-2; 10 positions agree with TRBD1. This CDR3 has 16 amino acids. CDR1 and CDR2 (germline): SEHNR, FQNEAQ (reference sequence). J lost 7 bases, V lost 6 bases, and 14 bases had no gene match. CDR3 sequence reads: CASSEIKGQGVSGYTF. The CDR3 coding sequence is TGTGCCAGCAGTGAGATTAAAGGACAGGGGGTTAGTGGCTACACCTTC.

In its sample, this clone was seen a few times. The rearrangement links TRBV13 to TRBJ2-4, with no clear D. V lost 3 bases and J 0 bases, leaving 9 bases between the germline ends. Germline CDR1 PRHDT, CDR2 FYEKMQ (reference sequence). The CDR3 runs to 15 residues. CDR3 protein: CASSFGSGAKNIQYF. The CDR3 region has the DNA TGTGCCAGCAGCTTTGGGTCTGGAGCCAAAAACATTCAGTACTTC.

The gene calls are TRBV7-2 and TRBJ2-1, with D maybe TRBD1 (5 bases). CDR3 length equals 18 residues. Per germline, CDR1 SGHTA and CDR2 FQGNSA. V was pared by 1 base and J by 9 bases, with 25 bases between. This CDR3 reads CASSLGQTVQNGRSEQFF. In DNA form, the CDR3 reads TGTGCCAGCAGCTTAGGACAGACAGTTCAAAATGGCCGCAGTGAGCAGTTCTTC.

The chain couples TRBV19 to TRBJ1-6; D is ambiguous. In germline, CDR1 is LNHDA, CDR2 SQIVND (reference sequence). The CDR3 loop spans 13 amino acids. V was pared by 6 bases and J by 4 bases, with 7 bases between. CDR3 amino acids: CASRGVYNSPLHF. CDR3 bases: TGTGCCAGTAGAGGAGTATATAATTCACCCCTCCACTTT. Variable domain in full (rest from reference TRBV19 and TRBJ1-6): DGGITQSPKYLFRKEGQNVTLSCEQNLNHDAMYWYRQDPGQGLRLIYYSQIVNDFQKGDIAEGYSVSREKKESFPLTVTSAQKNPTAFYLCASRGVYNSPLHFGNGTRLTVT.

The CDR3 is CASSRIWTGVRDTEAFF. The CDR3 DNA reads as TGTGCCAGCAGCCGGATTTGGACAGGGGTGCGCGACACTGAAGCTTTCTTT. The gene calls are TRBV27 and TRBJ1-1, with 9 bases that match TRBD1. CDR3 length: 17 amino acids. Germline V gene lookup returns CDR1 MNHEY and CDR2 SMNVEV (reference sequence). The J segment lost 3 bases and the V segment lost 6 bases, leaving 14 bases of the junction unmatched.

The gene calls are TRBV27 and TRBJ2-6; no clear D. CDR1 is MNHEY, CDR2 SMNVEV, per germline (reference sequence). The length of the CDR3 is 12 residues. Trimming removed 8 bases from V and 0 bases from J, with 2 bases in between. CDR3 nucleotides: TGTGCCAGCCCCTCTGGGGCCAACGTCCTGACTTTC. Its translation is CASPSGANVLTF.